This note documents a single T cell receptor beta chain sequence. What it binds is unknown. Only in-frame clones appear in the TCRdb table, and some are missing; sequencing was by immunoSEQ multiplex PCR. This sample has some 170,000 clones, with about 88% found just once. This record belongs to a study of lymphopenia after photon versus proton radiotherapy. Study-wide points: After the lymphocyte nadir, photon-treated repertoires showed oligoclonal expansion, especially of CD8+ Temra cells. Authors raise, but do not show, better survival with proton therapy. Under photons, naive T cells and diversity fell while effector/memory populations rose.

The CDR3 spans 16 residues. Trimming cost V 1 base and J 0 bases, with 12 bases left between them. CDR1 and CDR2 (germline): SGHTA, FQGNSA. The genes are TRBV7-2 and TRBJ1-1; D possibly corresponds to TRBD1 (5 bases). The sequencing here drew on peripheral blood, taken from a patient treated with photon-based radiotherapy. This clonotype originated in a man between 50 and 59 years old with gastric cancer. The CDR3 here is CASSLVSTDMNTEAFF. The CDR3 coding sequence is TGTGCCAGCAGCTTAGTCTCGACAGATATGAACACTGAAGCTTTCTTT.